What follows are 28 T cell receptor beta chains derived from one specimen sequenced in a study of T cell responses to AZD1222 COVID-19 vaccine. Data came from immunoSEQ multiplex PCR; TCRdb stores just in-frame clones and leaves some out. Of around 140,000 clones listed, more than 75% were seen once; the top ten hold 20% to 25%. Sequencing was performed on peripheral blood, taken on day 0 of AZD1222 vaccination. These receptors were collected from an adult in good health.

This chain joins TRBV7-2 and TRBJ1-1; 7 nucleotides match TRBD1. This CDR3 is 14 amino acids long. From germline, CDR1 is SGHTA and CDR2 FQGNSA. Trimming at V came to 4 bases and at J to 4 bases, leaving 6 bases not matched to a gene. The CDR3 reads CASSSQGIPTEAFF. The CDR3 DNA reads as TGTGCCAGCAGCTCACAGGGGATTCCCACTGAAGCTTTCTTT.

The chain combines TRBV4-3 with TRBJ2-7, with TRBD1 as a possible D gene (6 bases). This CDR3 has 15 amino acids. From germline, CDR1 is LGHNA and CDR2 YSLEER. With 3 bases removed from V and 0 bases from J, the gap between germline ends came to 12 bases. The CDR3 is CASSQYRDPSYEQYF. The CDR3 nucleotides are TGCGCCAGCAGCCAGTACAGGGACCCCTCCTACGAGCAGTACTTC.

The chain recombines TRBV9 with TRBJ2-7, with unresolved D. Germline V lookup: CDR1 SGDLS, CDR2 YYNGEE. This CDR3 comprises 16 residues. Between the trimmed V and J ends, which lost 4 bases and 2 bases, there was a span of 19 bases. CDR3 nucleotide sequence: TGTGCCAGCAGCCTGACCCCCTCGGTGAATCCCTACGAGCAGTACTTC. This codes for CASSLTPSVNPYEQYF.

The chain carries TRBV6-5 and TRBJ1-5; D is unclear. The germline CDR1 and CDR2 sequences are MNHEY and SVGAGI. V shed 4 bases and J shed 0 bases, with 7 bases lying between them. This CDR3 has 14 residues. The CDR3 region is CASSSPSSNQPQHF. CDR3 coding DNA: TGTGCCAGCAGTTCCCCTTCTAGCAATCAGCCCCAGCATTTT.

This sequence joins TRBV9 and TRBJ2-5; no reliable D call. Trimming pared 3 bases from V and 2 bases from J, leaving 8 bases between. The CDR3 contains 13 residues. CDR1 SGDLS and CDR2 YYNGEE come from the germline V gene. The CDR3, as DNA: TGTGCCAGCAGCGCCCCCAATCAAGAGACCCAGTACTTC. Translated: CASSAPNQETQYF.

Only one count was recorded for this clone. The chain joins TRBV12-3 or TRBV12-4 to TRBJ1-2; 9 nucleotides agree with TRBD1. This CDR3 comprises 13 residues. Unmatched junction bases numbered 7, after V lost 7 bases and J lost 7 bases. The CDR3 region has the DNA TGTGCCAGCAAATTAAGGACAGGGGCTGGCTACACCTTC. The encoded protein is CASKLRTGAGYTF.

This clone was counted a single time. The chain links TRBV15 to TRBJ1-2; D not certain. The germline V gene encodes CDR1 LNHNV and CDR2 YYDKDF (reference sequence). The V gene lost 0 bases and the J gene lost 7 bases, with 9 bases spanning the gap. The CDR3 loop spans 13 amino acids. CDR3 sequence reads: CATSRDLGPGYTF. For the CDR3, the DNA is TGTGCCACCAGCAGAGATCTGGGCCCTGGCTACACCTTC.

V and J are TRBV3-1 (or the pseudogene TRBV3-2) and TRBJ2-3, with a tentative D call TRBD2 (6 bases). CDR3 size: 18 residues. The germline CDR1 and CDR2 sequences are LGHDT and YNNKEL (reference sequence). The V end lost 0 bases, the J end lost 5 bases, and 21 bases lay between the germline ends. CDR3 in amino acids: CASSQDGGSQGPRDTQYF. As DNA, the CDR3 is TGTGCCAGCAGCCAAGATGGAGGGAGTCAGGGACCGAGAGATACGCAGTATTTT.

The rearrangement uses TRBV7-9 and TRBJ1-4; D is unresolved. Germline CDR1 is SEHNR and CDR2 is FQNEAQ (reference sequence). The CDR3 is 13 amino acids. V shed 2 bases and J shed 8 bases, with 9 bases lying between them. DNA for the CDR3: TGTGCCAGCAGCTTAAGAGGAGGCGAAAAACTGTTTTTT. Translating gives CASSLRGGEKLFF.

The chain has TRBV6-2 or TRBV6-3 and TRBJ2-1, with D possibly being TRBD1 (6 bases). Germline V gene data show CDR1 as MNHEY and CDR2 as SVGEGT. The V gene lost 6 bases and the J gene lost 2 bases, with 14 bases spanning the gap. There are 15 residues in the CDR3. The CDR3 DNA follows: TGTGCCAGCAGCAGCTACCCAGGGGCCTACAATGAGCAGTTCTTC. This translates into CASSSYPGAYNEQFF.

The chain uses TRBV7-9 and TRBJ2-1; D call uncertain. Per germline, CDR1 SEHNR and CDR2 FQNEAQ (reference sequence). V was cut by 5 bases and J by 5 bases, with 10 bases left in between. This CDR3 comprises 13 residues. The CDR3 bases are TGTGCCAGCAGCCCTGACCCCCACAATGAGCAGTTCTTC. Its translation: CASSPDPHNEQFF.

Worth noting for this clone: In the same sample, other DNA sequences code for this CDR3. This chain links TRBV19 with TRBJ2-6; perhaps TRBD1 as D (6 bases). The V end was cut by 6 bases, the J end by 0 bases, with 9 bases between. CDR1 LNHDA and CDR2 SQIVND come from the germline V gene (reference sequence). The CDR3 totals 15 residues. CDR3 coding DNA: TGTGCCAGTAGCGACAGGAGCTCTGGGGCCAACGTCCTGACTTTC. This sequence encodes CASSDRSSGANVLTF.

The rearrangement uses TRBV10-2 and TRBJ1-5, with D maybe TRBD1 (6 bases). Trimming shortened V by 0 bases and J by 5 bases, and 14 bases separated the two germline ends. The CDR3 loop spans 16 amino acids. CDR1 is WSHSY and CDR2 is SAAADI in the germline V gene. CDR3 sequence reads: CASSESRGGIYQPQHF. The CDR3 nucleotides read TGCGCCAGCAGTGAGTCGCGCGGGGGCATCTATCAGCCCCAGCATTTT.

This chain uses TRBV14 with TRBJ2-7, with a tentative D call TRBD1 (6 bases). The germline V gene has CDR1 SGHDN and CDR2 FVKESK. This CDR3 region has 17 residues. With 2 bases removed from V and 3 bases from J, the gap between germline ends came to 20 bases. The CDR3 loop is CASSQPTGQMNFYEQYF. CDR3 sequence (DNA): TGTGCCAGCAGCCAACCGACCGGACAGATGAACTTCTACGAGCAGTACTTC.

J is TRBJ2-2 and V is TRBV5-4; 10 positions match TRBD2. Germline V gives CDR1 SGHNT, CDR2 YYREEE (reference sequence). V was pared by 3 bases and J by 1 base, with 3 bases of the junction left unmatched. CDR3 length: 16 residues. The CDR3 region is CASSSGTSVNTGELFF. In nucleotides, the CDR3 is TGTGCCAGCAGCTCTGGGACTAGCGTGAACACCGGGGAGCTGTTTTTT.

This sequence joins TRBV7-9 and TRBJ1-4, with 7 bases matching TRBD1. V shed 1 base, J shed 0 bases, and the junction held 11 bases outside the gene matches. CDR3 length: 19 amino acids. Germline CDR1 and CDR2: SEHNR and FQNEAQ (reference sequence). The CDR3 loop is CASSLGRQGGSTTNEKLFF. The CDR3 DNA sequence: TGTGCCAGCAGCTTAGGTCGACAGGGTGGGAGTACAACTAATGAAAAACTGTTTTTT.

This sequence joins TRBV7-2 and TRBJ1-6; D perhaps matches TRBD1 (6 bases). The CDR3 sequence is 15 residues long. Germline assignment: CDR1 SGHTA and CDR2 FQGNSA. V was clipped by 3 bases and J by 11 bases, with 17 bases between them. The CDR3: CASSFITGFVAPLHF. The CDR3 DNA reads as TGTGCCAGCAGCTTCATAACAGGGTTCGTGGCACCCCTCCACTTT.

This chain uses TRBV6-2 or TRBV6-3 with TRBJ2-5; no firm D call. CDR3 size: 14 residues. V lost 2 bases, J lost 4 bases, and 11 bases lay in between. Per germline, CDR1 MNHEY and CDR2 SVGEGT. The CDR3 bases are TGTGCCAGCAGTTACGTCGGTACGTTAGAGACCCAGTACTTC. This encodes CASSYVGTLETQYF.

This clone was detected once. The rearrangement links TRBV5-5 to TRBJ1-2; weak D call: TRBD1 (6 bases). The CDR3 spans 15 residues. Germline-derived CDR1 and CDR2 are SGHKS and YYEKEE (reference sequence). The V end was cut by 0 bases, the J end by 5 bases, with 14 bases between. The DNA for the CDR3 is TGTGCCAGCAGCTTGGAAGCAGGGGCGAGGTATGGCTACACCTTC. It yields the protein CASSLEAGARYGYTF. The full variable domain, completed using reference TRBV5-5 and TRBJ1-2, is DAGVTQSPTHLIKTRGQQVTLRCSPISGHKSVSWYQQVLGQGPQFIFQYYEKEERGRGNFPDRFSARQFPNYSSELNVNALLLGDSALYLCASSLEAGARYGYTFGSGTRLTVV.

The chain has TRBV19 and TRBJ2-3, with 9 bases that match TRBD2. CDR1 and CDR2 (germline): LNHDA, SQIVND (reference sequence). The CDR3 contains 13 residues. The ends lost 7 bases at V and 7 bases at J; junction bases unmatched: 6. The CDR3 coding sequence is TGTGCCAGTAAGGCGGGGGGGGCCAATACGCAGTATTTT. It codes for CASKAGGANTQYF.

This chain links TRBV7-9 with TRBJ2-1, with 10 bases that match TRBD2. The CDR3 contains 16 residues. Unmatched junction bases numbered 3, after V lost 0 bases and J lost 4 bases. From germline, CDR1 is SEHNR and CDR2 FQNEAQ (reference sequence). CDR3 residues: CASSLASGGTYNEQFF. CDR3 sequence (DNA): TGTGCCAGCAGCTTAGCTAGCGGGGGGACTTACAATGAGCAGTTCTTC. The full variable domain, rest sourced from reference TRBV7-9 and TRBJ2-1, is DTGVSQNPRHKITKRGQNVTFRCDPISEHNRLYWYRQTLGQGPEFLTYFQNEAQLEKSRLLSDRFSAERPKGSFSTLEIQRTEQGDSAMYLCASSLASGGTYNEQFFGPGTRLTVL.

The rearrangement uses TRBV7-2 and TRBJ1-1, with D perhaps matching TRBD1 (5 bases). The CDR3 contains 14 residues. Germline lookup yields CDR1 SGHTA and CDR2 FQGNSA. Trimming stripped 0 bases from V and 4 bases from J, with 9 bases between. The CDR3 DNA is TGTGCCAGCAGCTTAGCCTCAGGGAGCACTGAAGCTTTCTTT. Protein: CASSLASGSTEAFF.

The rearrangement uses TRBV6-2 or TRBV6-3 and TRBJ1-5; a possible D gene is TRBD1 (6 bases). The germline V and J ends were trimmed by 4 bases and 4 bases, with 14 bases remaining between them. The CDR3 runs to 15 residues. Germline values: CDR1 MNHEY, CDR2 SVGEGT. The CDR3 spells CASSLGGGWNQPQHF. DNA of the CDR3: TGTGCCAGCAGTTTGGGCGGGGGCTGGAATCAGCCCCAGCATTTT.

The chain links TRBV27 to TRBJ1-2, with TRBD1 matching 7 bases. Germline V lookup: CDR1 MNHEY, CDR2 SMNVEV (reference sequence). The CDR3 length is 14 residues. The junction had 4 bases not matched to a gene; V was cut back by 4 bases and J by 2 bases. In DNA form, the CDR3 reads TGTGCCAGCAGTTCTACGACAGGGAACTATGGCTACACCTTC. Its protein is CASSSTTGNYGYTF.

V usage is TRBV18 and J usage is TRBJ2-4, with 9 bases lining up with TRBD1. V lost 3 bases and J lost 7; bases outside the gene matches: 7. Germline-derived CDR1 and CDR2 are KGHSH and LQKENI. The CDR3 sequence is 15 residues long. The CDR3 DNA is TGTGCCAGCTCACCCGGACAGGGGACCGCGAACATTCAGTACTTC. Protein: CASSPGQGTANIQYF.

CDR3 sequence reads: CASGAGTGRTDTQYF. The CDR3 DNA reads as TGTGCCAGCGGGGCCGGGACAGGTCGCACAGATACGCAGTATTTT. V usage is TRBV27 and J usage is TRBJ2-3; 8 nucleotides match TRBD1. V shed 8 bases, J shed 1 base, and the junction held 8 bases outside the gene matches. Germline CDR1 reads MNHEY; CDR2 reads SMNVEV (reference sequence). CDR3 length equals 15 residues.

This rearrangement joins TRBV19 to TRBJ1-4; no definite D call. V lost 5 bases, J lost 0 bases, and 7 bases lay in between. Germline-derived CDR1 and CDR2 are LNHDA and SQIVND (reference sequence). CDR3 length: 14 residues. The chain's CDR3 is CASSPFATNEKLFF. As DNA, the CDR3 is TGTGCCAGTAGTCCTTTTGCAACTAATGAAAAACTGTTTTTT.

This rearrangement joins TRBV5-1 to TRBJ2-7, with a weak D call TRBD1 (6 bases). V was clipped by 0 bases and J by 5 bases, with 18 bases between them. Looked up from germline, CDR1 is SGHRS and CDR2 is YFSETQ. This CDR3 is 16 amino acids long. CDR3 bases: TGCGCCAGCAGCTTGGCCGTTCTTTTGGGGGCTGACGAGCAGTACTTC. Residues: CASSLAVLLGADEQYF.